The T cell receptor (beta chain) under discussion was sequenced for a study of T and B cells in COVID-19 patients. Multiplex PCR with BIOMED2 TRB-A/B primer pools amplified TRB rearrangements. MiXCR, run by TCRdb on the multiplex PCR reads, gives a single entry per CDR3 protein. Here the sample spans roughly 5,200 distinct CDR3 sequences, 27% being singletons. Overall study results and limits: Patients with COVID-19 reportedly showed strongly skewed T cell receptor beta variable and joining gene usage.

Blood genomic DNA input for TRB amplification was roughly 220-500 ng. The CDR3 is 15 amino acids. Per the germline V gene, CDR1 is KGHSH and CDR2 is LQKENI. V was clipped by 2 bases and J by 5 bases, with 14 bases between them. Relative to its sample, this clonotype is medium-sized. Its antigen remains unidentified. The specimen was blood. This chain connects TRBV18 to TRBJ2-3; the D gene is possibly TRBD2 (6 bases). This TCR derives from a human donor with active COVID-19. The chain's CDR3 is CASSPASLALDTQYF. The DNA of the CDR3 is TGTGCCAGCTCACCAGCGTCCCTAGCGCTAGATACGCAGTATTTT. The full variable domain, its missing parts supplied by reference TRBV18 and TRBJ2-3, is NAGVMQNPRHLVRRRGQEARLRCSPMKGHSHVYWYRQLPEEGLKFMVYLQKENIIDESGMPKERFSAEFPKEGPSILRIQQVVRGDSAAYFCASSPASLALDTQYFGPGTRLTVL.